This T cell receptor (beta chain) is from a study of blood T cell repertoires in COVID-19. J lost 0 bases, V lost 5 bases, and 11 bases had no gene match. The CDR3 has 18 amino acids. Looked up from germline, CDR1 is LGHDT and CDR2 is YNNKEL (reference sequence). TCRdb's copy holds only in-frame clones and misses some; the assay was immunoSEQ multiplex PCR. The table includes over 300,000 clones, 75% to 90% detected once. This receptor was identified in a young man who had recovered from COVID-19. Sequencing was performed on PBMCs or T cells enriched from blood (not recorded which). The chain uses TRBV3-1 (or the pseudogene TRBV3-2) and TRBJ1-4, with TRBD1 matching over 8 bases. DNA for the CDR3: TGTGCCAGCAGCGTAACAGGGGGTACCTATGCAACTAATGAAAAACTGTTTTTT. Residues: CASSVTGGTYATNEKLFF.